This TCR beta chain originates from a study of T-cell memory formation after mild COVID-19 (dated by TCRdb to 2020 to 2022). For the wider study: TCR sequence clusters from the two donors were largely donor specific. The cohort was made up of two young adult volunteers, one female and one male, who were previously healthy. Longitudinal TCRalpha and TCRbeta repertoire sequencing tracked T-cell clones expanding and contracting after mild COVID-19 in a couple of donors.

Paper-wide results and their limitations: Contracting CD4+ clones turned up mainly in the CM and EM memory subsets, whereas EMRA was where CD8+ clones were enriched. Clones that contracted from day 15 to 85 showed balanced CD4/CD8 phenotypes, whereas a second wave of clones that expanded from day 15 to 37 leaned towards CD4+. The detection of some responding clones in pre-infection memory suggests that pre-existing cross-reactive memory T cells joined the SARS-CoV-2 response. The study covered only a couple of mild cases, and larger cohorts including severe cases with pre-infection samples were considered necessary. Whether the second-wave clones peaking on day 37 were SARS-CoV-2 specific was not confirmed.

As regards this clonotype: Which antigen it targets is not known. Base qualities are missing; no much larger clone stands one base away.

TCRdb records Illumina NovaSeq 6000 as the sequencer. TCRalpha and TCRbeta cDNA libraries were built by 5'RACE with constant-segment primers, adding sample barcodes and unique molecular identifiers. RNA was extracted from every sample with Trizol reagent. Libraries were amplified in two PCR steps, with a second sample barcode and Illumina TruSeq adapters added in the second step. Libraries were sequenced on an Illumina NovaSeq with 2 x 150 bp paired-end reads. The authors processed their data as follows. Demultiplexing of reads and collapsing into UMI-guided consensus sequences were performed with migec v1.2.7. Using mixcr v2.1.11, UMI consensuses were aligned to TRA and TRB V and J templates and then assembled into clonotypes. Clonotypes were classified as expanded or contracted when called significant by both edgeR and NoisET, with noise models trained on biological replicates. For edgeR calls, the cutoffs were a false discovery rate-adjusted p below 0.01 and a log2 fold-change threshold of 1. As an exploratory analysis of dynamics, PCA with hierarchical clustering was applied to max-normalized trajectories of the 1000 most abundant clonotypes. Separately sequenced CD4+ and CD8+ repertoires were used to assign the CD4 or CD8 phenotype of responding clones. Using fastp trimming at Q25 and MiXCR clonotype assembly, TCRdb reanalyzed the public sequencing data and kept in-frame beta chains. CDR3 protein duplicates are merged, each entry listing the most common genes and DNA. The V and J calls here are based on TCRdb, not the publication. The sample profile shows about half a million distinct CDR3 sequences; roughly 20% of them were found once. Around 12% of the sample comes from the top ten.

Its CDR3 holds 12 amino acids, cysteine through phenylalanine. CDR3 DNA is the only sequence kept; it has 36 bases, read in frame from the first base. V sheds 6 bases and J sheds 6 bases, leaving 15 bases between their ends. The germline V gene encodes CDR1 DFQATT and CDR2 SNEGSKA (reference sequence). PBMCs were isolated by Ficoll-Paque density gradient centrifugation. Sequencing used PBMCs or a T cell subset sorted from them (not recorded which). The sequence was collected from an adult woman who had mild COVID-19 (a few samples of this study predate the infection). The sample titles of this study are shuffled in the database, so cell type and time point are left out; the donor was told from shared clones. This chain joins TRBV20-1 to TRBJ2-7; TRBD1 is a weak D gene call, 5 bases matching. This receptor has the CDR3 CSALRQPREQYF. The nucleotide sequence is TGCAGTGCCCTCCGACAGCCCCGCGAGCAGTACTTC.